Each of the 26 T cell receptor beta chains below was sequenced from the same sample in a study of shared clonotypes between healthy human individuals. The table came from immunoSEQ multiplex PCR; TCRdb's copy has only in-frame clones and leaves some out. The profile shows some 350,000 clones, less than 85% of them singletons. The sequenced sample consisted of memory CD4+ T cells sorted from blood. Regarding subset: CD45RA-negative fraction. Receptor source: a man younger than 40 in good health.

V and J are TRBV5-6 and TRBJ2-2; D not certain. The CDR3 is 12 residues long. The V end lost 0 bases, the J end lost 7 bases, and 4 bases lay between the germline ends. CDR1 is SGHDT and CDR2 is YYEEEE in the germline V gene. The CDR3 coding sequence is TGTGCCAGCAGCTTGGTTGTCGGGGAGCTGTTTTTT. This sequence encodes CASSLVVGELFF.

The chain joins TRBV9 to TRBJ2-7, with D possibly matching TRBD1 (6 bases). Trimming stripped 4 bases from V and 0 bases from J, with 17 bases between. From germline, CDR1 is SGDLS and CDR2 YYNGEE. This CDR3 comprises 16 residues. CDR3 loop: CASSRQGWDSSYEQYF. CDR3 nucleotides: TGTGCCAGCAGCAGGCAGGGGTGGGATAGCTCCTACGAGCAGTACTTC.

The gene calls are TRBV11-2 and TRBJ2-5, with a tentative D call TRBD1 (5 bases). Germline assignment: CDR1 SGHAT and CDR2 FQNNGV. CDR3 length equals 15 residues. Trimming removed 0 bases at V and 4 bases at J, with 12 bases between. CDR3 sequence (DNA): TGTGCCAGCAGCTTAGATCGGTCCCAGGGAGAGACCCAGTACTTC. Amino acids: CASSLDRSQGETQYF.

The chain recombines TRBV6-1 with TRBJ1-1; no clear D. The CDR3 length is 14 residues. The V gene's germline CDR1 is MNHNS and CDR2 SASEGT. Deletions cut 1 base from V and 11 bases from J, with 17 bases between. Here the CDR3 DNA reads TGTGCCAGCAGTGAAGGTTTAGGATCTACCGGGGCTTTCTTT. It specifies CASSEGLGSTGAFF.

This clone was seen just once. The DNA of the CDR3 is TGTGCCAGCAGTGGGAGGTACGGGGCCTACAATGAGCAGTTCTTC. Protein sequence: CASSGRYGAYNEQFF. This chain connects TRBV2 to TRBJ2-1, with D possibly matching TRBD2 (5 bases). Germline CDR1 is SNHLY and CDR2 is FYNNEI. The CDR3 length is 15 residues. The V gene lost 4 bases and the J gene lost 2 bases, with 12 bases spanning the gap.

CDR3 bases: TGTGCCAGCAGCTTTGGTATGGGCATTCAGTACTTC. Amino acids: CASSFGMGIQYF. This chain joins TRBV11-3 and TRBJ2-4, with D hard to call. This CDR3 is 12 amino acids long. The germline V gene has CDR1 SGHNT and CDR2 YENEEA. V was pared by 3 bases and J by 9 bases, with 9 bases between.

To note about this clone: A much larger clone differs by one base, so this may be a read error. Other DNA sequences in this sample translate to the same CDR3. V gene TRBV14 combines with J gene TRBJ2-1, with D hard to call. The CDR3 is 11 amino acids. Trimming left V 6 bases short and J 2 bases short, with 2 bases between. The germline V gene encodes CDR1 SGHDN and CDR2 FVKESK. CDR3: CASSTYNEQFF. The CDR3 DNA follows: TGTGCCAGCAGTACCTACAATGAGCAGTTCTTC.

The chain has TRBV7-8 and TRBJ2-1; TRBD2 matches at 13 bases. The CDR3 extends over 18 amino acids. Germline V CDR1 and CDR2: SGHVS, FQNEAQ. V trimming: 5 bases; J trimming: 8 bases; junction bases outside the gene matches: 15. The CDR3, as DNA: TGTGCCAGCAGCGGGAGGACTAGCGGGAGTATCTTCCCAGATGAGCAGTTCTTC. It codes for CASSGRTSGSIFPDEQFF.

The gene calls are TRBV5-5 and TRBJ2-7; a weak D match, TRBD2 (6 bases). Germline V gives CDR1 SGHKS, CDR2 YYEKEE (reference sequence). Trimming left V 3 bases short and J 6 bases short, with 16 bases between. The CDR3 sequence is 14 residues long. The CDR3 DNA follows: TGTGCCAGCAGCTCTGAGACATTGGGACTCGAGCAGTACTTC. Its translation: CASSSETLGLEQYF.

There are many counts of this clone. The chain joins TRBV20-1 to TRBJ2-2, with D uncertain. The V end lost 2 bases, the J end lost 3 bases, and 1 base lay between the germline ends. The germline gives CDR1 DFQATT, CDR2 SNEGSKA (reference sequence). The CDR3 runs to 11 residues. CDR3 coding DNA: TGCAGTGCTAGACACACCGGGGAGCTGTTTTTT. This sequence encodes CSARHTGELFF.

The chain carries TRBV7-8 and TRBJ2-7; 9 bases align to TRBD2. V lost 6 bases to trimming and J lost 6 bases; unmatched junction nucleotides: 9. There are 14 residues in the CDR3. Per the germline V gene, CDR1 is SGHVS and CDR2 is FQNEAQ. The CDR3 is CASRRIAGGSEQYF. The CDR3 coding sequence is TGTGCCAGCAGACGAATCGCGGGGGGGAGCGAGCAGTACTTC.

This chain connects TRBV6-1 to TRBJ2-2; 9 nucleotides agree with TRBD2. The V and J ends lost 9 bases and 4 bases, in that order; junction bases with no gene match: 9. Germline V lookup: CDR1 MNHNS, CDR2 SASEGT. The CDR3 spans 15 residues. The CDR3 loop is CASKIRREGTGELFF. For the CDR3, the DNA is TGTGCCAGTAAGATCCGGCGGGAGGGCACCGGGGAGCTGTTTTTT.

The chain is built from TRBV6-5 and TRBJ2-5, with D possibly being TRBD1 (6 bases). Trimming removed 6 bases at V and 5 bases at J, with 13 bases between. The CDR3 contains 13 residues. Germline CDR1 is MNHEY and CDR2 is SVGAGI. CDR3 in amino acids: CASRDSPMETQYF. The CDR3 nucleotides read TGTGCCAGCAGGGACAGCCCCATGGAGACCCAGTACTTC.

This clone was detected ten times or more. The chain couples TRBV19 to TRBJ1-2; weak D call: TRBD1 (5 bases). The germline CDR1 and CDR2 sequences are LNHDA and SQIVND (reference sequence). Trimming pared 4 bases from V and 8 bases from J, leaving 11 bases between. The CDR3 spans 12 residues. CDR3 protein: CASSKQGGGYTF. CDR3 DNA: TGTGCCAGTAGTAAGCAGGGCGGCGGCTACACCTTC.

V gene TRBV11-2 combines with J gene TRBJ2-7; 9 bases are a match to TRBD2. The CDR3 spans 15 residues. The V gene end was trimmed by 1 base and the J gene end by 3 bases; junction bases not matched to a gene: 4. Germline CDR1 is SGHAT and CDR2 is FQNNGV. This chain's CDR3 is CASSLAASGIYEQYF. The CDR3 DNA is TGTGCCAGCAGCTTAGCTGCTAGCGGGATCTACGAGCAGTACTTC.

This clone appeared once. The rearrangement joins TRBV7-9 to TRBJ2-5; 11 positions match TRBD1. In germline, CDR1 is SEHNR, CDR2 FQNEAQ (reference sequence). Trimming removed 3 bases from V and 5 bases from J; junction bases left unmatched: 5. This CDR3 has 15 residues. The CDR3, as DNA: TGTGCCAGCAGCTTTTCCCGGGACAGGGGGGAGACCCAGTACTTC. It specifies CASSFSRDRGETQYF.

This chain links TRBV5-1 with TRBJ2-1; 12 bases match TRBD1. Trimming cost V 4 bases and J 7 bases; bases outside gene matches: 3. The length of the CDR3 is 14 residues. From germline, CDR1 is SGHRS and CDR2 YFSETQ. The CDR3 is CASSGGQGANEQFF. As DNA, the CDR3 is TGCGCCAGCAGCGGGGGACAGGGGGCAAATGAGCAGTTCTTC.

The chain has TRBV19 and TRBJ2-1; 11 bases match TRBD2. This CDR3 is built from 15 residues. Germline CDR1 reads LNHDA; CDR2 reads SQIVND (reference sequence). V shed 5 bases and J 7 bases; nucleotides not matched to a gene: 7. CDR3 amino acids: CASSPTSGRRNEQFF. The CDR3 DNA reads TGTGCCAGTAGTCCAACTAGCGGGAGACGTAATGAGCAGTTCTTC.

The rearrangement links TRBV10-3 to TRBJ2-1; D is uncertain. This CDR3 spans 13 amino acids. Trimming left V 4 bases short and J 9 bases short, with 13 bases between. The V gene's germline CDR1 is ENHRY and CDR2 SYGVKD. The CDR3 DNA is TGTGCCATCAGTGCGGTGGATTTGGGTGAGCAGTTCTTC. Amino acid sequence: CAISAVDLGEQFF.

The rearrangement joins TRBV11-3 to TRBJ2-1, with 7 bases fitting TRBD1. V lost 4 bases to trimming and J lost 3 bases; unmatched junction nucleotides: 6. The germline V gene has CDR1 SGHNT and CDR2 YENEEA. The CDR3 has 15 amino acids. This CDR3 reads CASSSTGQLYNEQFF. As DNA, the CDR3 is TGTGCCAGCAGCTCCACGGGACAGCTCTACAATGAGCAGTTCTTC.

The chain links TRBV5-1 to TRBJ2-5; perhaps D is TRBD1 or TRBD2 (5 bases each). This CDR3 has 14 amino acids. Looked up from germline, CDR1 is SGHRS and CDR2 is YFSETQ. Deletions cut 4 bases from V and 3 bases from J, with 13 bases between. Here the CDR3 reads CASSPRDVEETQYF. The CDR3 DNA is TGCGCCAGCAGCCCCCGGGACGTAGAAGAGACCCAGTACTTC.

This chain joins TRBV5-1 and TRBJ1-4, with unresolved D. Germline V CDR1 and CDR2: SGHRS, YFSETQ. The V end lost 0 bases, the J end lost 8 bases, and 8 bases lay between the germline ends. The CDR3 totals 13 residues. CDR3: CASSLGSEEKLFF. In DNA form, the CDR3 reads TGCGCCAGCAGCTTGGGAAGTGAGGAAAAACTGTTTTTT.

This clone has more than one count but fewer than ten. The chain employs TRBV6-5 and TRBJ2-7; maybe TRBD2 (5 bases). This CDR3 contains 12 residues. Germline V lookup: CDR1 MNHEY, CDR2 SVGAGI. V lost 4 bases and J 4 bases, leaving 8 bases between the germline ends. The CDR3 DNA sequence: TGTGCCAGCAGTTCGCCGGGATACGAGCAGTACTTC. It is translated as CASSSPGYEQYF.

The J gene is TRBJ2-7, the V gene TRBV5-4; TRBD2 agrees at 9 bases. There are 14 residues in the CDR3. The germline CDR1 and CDR2 sequences are SGHNT and YYREEE (reference sequence). V was pared by 3 bases and J by 3 bases, with 4 bases of the junction left unmatched. In DNA form, the CDR3 reads TGTGCCAGCAGCTCGGGACTAGCCAACTACGAGCAGTACTTC. Amino acid sequence: CASSSGLANYEQYF.

This clone was recorded a few times. The rearrangement uses TRBV21-1 and TRBJ2-5; the DNA was not compared with TRBD1, the D call given in the table. TRBV21-1 is classified as a pseudogene. There are 17 residues in the CDR3. As DNA, the CDR3 is TGTGCCAGCAGCAATTCGACCTGGACAGGGGAGGTAGAGACCCAGTACTTC. Its protein product is CASSNSTWTGEVETQYF.

The chain employs TRBV4-1 and TRBJ2-7, with D tentatively TRBD1 or TRBD2 (7 bases each). Between the trimmed V and J ends, which lost 3 bases and 4 bases, there was a span of 16 bases. This CDR3 is 15 amino acids long. Germline assignment: CDR1 MGHRA and CDR2 YSYEKL. CDR3 loop: CASSHLQGGTYEQYF. The CDR3, as DNA: TGCGCCAGCAGCCACCTCCAGGGGGGGACATACGAGCAGTACTTC.